This T cell receptor (beta chain) was identified in a study of cytomegalovirus exposure and HLA in healthy donors. Study-wide context: Unique TCRs from HLA-typed donors, about 85 million of them, were held in an early data release.

With 60 Vbeta and 13 Jbeta primers, the PCR was carried out. Profiled with immunoSEQ multiplex PCR; TCRdb holds only in-frame clones, not every one. The repertoire consists of roughly 150,000 clones, with roughly 77% occurring once and the leading ten covering about 11%. Unmatched junction bases numbered 0, after V lost 0 bases and J lost 5 bases. This CDR3 has 13 residues. Germline V gene lookup returns CDR1 LNHNV and CDR2 YYDKDF (reference sequence). The clonotype comes from a man between 18 and 29 years old in good health and CMV-seropositive. Sequencing was carried out using PBMCs. V and J are TRBV15 and TRBJ1-2; 7 bases align to TRBD1. CDR3 loop: CATSREDRYGYTF. CDR3 bases: TGTGCCACCAGCAGAGAGGACAGGTATGGCTACACCTTC.